A selection of T cell receptor beta chains follows, all from one sample in a study of blood T cell repertoires in COVID-19. Here immunoSEQ multiplex PCR was the method, and the copy in TCRdb shows in-frame clones only, minus some. The table includes under 200,000 clones, about 88% detected once. Material for sequencing was PBMCs or T cells enriched from blood (not recorded which). The receptors derive from a man aged 45-60 years who had recovered from COVID-19. The CDR3 runs from the conserved cysteine through the conserved F or W. The D gene is left open where the match is weak. Expanded clones get a size class; other rows say once, few or many, or leave the size out.

v_call: TRBV7-9
d_call: TRBD2
j_call: TRBJ2-2
clone_size: .
cdr3_nt: TGTGCCAGCAGCCCCTCTGGTAGCGGGGCGAACACCGGGGAGCTGTTTTTT
cdr3_aa: CASSPSGSGANTGELFF

v_call: TRBV6-2/TRBV6-3
d_call: .
j_call: TRBJ2-2
clone_size: few
cdr3_nt: TGTGCCAGCAGTTCGGCTGGGGCTGTTAAGGAGCTGTTTTTT
cdr3_aa: CASSSAGAVKELFF

v_call: TRBV6-1
d_call: TRBD1
j_call: TRBJ2-6
clone_size: many
cdr3_nt: TGTGCCAGCAGTGAACAGGGGGCTGGGGCCAACGTCCTGACTTTC
cdr3_aa: CASSEQGAGANVLTF

v_call: TRBV10-3
d_call: .
j_call: TRBJ1-5
clone_size: .
cdr3_nt: TGTGCCATCAGTGGAAACCCGGACAGAATAAATCAGCCCCAGCATTTT
cdr3_aa: CAISGNPDRINQPQHF

v_call: TRBV6-2/TRBV6-3
d_call: TRBD2
j_call: TRBJ2-1
clone_size: few
cdr3_nt: TGTGCCAGCAGTTACTCCCGGACTAGCGGGGACCCAAATTACAATGAGCAGTTCTTC
cdr3_aa: CASSYSRTSGDPNYNEQFF

v_call: TRBV2
d_call: .
j_call: TRBJ1-5
clone_size: .
cdr3_nt: TGTGCCAGCACCAGAGGGGGGGGTGGCAATCAGCCCCAGCATTTT
cdr3_aa: CASTRGGGGNQPQHF

v_call: TRBV29-1
d_call: TRBD1
j_call: TRBJ1-1
clone_size: few
cdr3_nt: TGCAGCGTTGAAGGGAGACAGGGGAGCACTGAAGCTTTCTTT
cdr3_aa: CSVEGRQGSTEAFF

v_call: TRBV6-5
d_call: TRBD1
j_call: TRBJ1-1
clone_size: .
cdr3_nt: TGTGCCAGCAGTTACTCGGGACAGGGATGGACTGAAGCTTTCTTT
cdr3_aa: CASSYSGQGWTEAFF

v_call: TRBV2
d_call: .
j_call: TRBJ1-6
clone_size: .
cdr3_nt: TGTGCCAGCAGTACGAACAGACCGGCAGGGGCCTCACCCCTCCACTTT
cdr3_aa: CASSTNRPAGASPLHF

v_call: TRBV29-1
d_call: TRBD1
j_call: TRBJ2-5
clone_size: .
cdr3_nt: TGCAGCGCTCTCGTGACAGGGCGTTTGGAGACCCAGTACTTC
cdr3_aa: CSALVTGRLETQYF

v_call: TRBV19
d_call: TRBD1
j_call: TRBJ1-2
clone_size: .
cdr3_nt: TGTGCCAGTAGTATGGGGACAGGAGGGCTCTGGAGCTTGAATGGCTACACCTTC
cdr3_aa: CASSMGTGGLWSLNGYTF

v_call: TRBV18
d_call: .
j_call: TRBJ2-7
clone_size: .
cdr3_nt: TGTGCCAGCTCAGTCCACAGGGTTAGCTCCTACGAGCAGTACTTC
cdr3_aa: CASSVHRVSSYEQYF

v_call: TRBV4-3
d_call: TRBD1
j_call: TRBJ1-4
clone_size: .
cdr3_nt: TGCGCCAGCAGCCAAGAACAACCGACAGGGGGTAATGAAAAACTGTTTTTT
cdr3_aa: CASSQEQPTGGNEKLFF

v_call: TRBV12-5
d_call: TRBD2
j_call: TRBJ2-6
clone_size: .
cdr3_nt: TGTGCTAGTGGTTTGGTACTCGGTAGCGGGGGGGTTGCCGGGGCCAACGTCCTGACTTTC
cdr3_aa: CASGLVLGSGGVAGANVLTF

v_call: TRBV11-2
d_call: .
j_call: TRBJ2-1
clone_size: .
cdr3_nt: TGTGCCAGCACTCTTGGGGCGGCGGGGTTGGTCAATGAGCAGTTCTTC
cdr3_aa: CASTLGAAGLVNEQFF

v_call: TRBV28
d_call: TRBD2
j_call: TRBJ2-4
clone_size: .
cdr3_nt: TGTGCCAGCCGGAGCGGGGGGGCTGCCAAAAACATTCAGTACTTC
cdr3_aa: CASRSGGAAKNIQYF

v_call: TRBV18
d_call: .
j_call: TRBJ1-3
clone_size: .
cdr3_nt: TGTGCCAGCACATTAACCGGACAGTTCTCTGGAAACACCATATATTTT
cdr3_aa: CASTLTGQFSGNTIYF

v_call: TRBV2
d_call: TRBD2
j_call: TRBJ2-1
clone_size: .
cdr3_nt: TGTGCCAGCAGTGATGGGATAGCGGGGGCCCTGTCCTACAATGAGCAGTTCTTC
cdr3_aa: CASSDGIAGALSYNEQFF

v_call: TRBV3-1/TRBV3-2
d_call: .
j_call: TRBJ2-1
clone_size: .
cdr3_nt: TGTGCCAGCAGCGCAATCAGAAGAGCGCTCAATGAGCAGTTCTTC
cdr3_aa: CASSAIRRALNEQFF

v_call: TRBV7-9
d_call: .
j_call: TRBJ1-5
clone_size: .
cdr3_nt: TGTGCCAGCAGCTTAGATAGTCAGCCCCAGCATTTT
cdr3_aa: CASSLDSQPQHF

v_call: TRBV7-9
d_call: .
j_call: TRBJ1-3
clone_size: .
cdr3_nt: TGTGCCAGCACCAAAGAAGAGGGTAGGAACACCATATATTTT
cdr3_aa: CASTKEEGRNTIYF

v_call: TRBV25-1
d_call: TRBD1
j_call: TRBJ1-2
clone_size: .
cdr3_nt: TGTGCCAGCAGTGTGTTTACAGGGGGCCGTAACTATGGCTACACCTTC
cdr3_aa: CASSVFTGGRNYGYTF

v_call: TRBV3-1/TRBV3-2
d_call: .
j_call: TRBJ1-2
clone_size: .
cdr3_nt: TGTGCCAGCAGCCGCTGGCTCGTGCACACCTTC
cdr3_aa: CASSRWLVHTF

v_call: TRBV7-2
d_call: .
j_call: TRBJ2-6
clone_size: .
cdr3_nt: TGTGCCAGCAGTATCCACTCCAGGGGTTTAAGCTCTGGGGCCAACGTCCTGACTTTC
cdr3_aa: CASSIHSRGLSSGANVLTF

v_call: TRBV29-1
d_call: TRBD1
j_call: TRBJ2-7
clone_size: many
cdr3_nt: TGCAGCGTTGGCGACAGGGGATACGAGCAGTACTTC
cdr3_aa: CSVGDRGYEQYF

v_call: TRBV5-1
d_call: TRBD1
j_call: TRBJ1-2
clone_size: .
cdr3_nt: TGCGCCAGCAGCTTGGGGGACAGGAGCTATGGCTACACCTTC
cdr3_aa: CASSLGDRSYGYTF

v_call: TRBV7-9
d_call: TRBD2
j_call: TRBJ2-3
clone_size: once
cdr3_nt: TGTGCCAGCAGCGGGAGGGGCCACCTCACAGATACGCAGTATTTT
cdr3_aa: CASSGRGHLTDTQYF

v_call: TRBV24-1
d_call: TRBD1
j_call: TRBJ1-2
clone_size: few
cdr3_nt: TGTGCCACCAGCTCATACATTCCCCCACGGCCCCTGGCAGGGGGAAAGTATGGCTACACCTTC
cdr3_aa: CATSSYIPPRPLAGGKYGYTF